The 28 T cell receptor beta chains below come from one sample, sequenced in a study of blood T cells in healthy people across ages. Then a second PCR, running about 7 to 11 cycles, was carried out with a sample-barcoded 5' primer and a J-beta primer mix. TCRdb re-called the 5' RACE reads through MiXCR, storing one row per CDR3 protein. The sample lists over a million distinct CDR3 sequences; under 45% were seen once. Sequencing was performed on blood. Every receptor here comes from a woman aged 60-70 years in good health.

The genes are TRBV3-1 and TRBJ2-3, with TRBD2 matching over 10 bases. After removal of 0 bases from V and 3 bases from J, the junction contained 6 bases not matched to a gene. The CDR3 contains 17 residues. Germline lookup yields CDR1 LGHDT and CDR2 YNNKEL (reference sequence). In DNA form, the CDR3 reads TGTGCCAGCAGCCAAGATTGGAGCGGGGGGGCGACAGATACGCAGTATTTT. It translates to CASSQDWSGGATDTQYF.

CDR3 protein: CASSFGGLAGWEQYF. CDR3 sequence (DNA): TGTGCCAGCAGCTTCGGAGGACTAGCGGGTTGGGAGCAGTACTTC. The gene calls are TRBV7-2 and TRBJ2-4; TRBD2 agrees at 11 bases. The length of the CDR3 is 15 residues. V dropped 3 bases and J dropped 13; count of bases not matched to a gene: 11. The germline gives CDR1 SGHTA, CDR2 FQGNSA.

The chain joins TRBV6-1 to TRBJ2-2; 10 nucleotides agree with TRBD2. CDR3 length: 15 amino acids. Unmatched junction bases numbered 1, after V lost 4 bases and J lost 2 bases. Germline CDR1 and CDR2: MNHNS and SASEGT. The CDR3 sequence is CASSGTSGNTGELFF. The DNA for the CDR3 is TGTGCCAGCAGTGGGACTAGCGGAAACACCGGGGAGCTGTTTTTT.

J is TRBJ1-4 and V is TRBV25-1; D unclear. The V gene lost 3 bases and the J gene lost 8 bases, with 13 bases spanning the gap. CDR1 and CDR2 (germline): MGHDK, SYGVNS. The length of the CDR3 is 14 residues. The CDR3 is CASSEKAAGEKLFF. Here the CDR3 DNA reads TGTGCCAGCAGTGAGAAGGCAGCGGGGGAAAAACTGTTTTTT.

The chain couples TRBV5-1 to TRBJ1-4; tentative D call: TRBD1 (5 bases). The length of the CDR3 is 15 residues. Germline V gives CDR1 SGHRS, CDR2 YFSETQ. V lost 2 bases and J 1 base, leaving 9 bases between the germline ends. Here the CDR3 reads CASSFTTGTNEKLFF. DNA for the CDR3: TGCGCCAGCAGCTTTACCACAGGAACTAATGAAAAACTGTTTTTT.

V usage is TRBV7-6 and J usage is TRBJ1-4; perhaps TRBD1 as D (6 bases). The CDR3 runs 19 residues. Germline V gives CDR1 SGHVS, CDR2 FNYEAQ. V was clipped by 5 bases and J by 5 bases, with 27 bases between them. DNA of the CDR3: TGTGCCAGCAGCCCATGGAGACAGGATGAGTTGCTCGTCAATGAAAAACTGTTTTTT. Protein sequence: CASSPWRQDELLVNEKLFF.

V usage is TRBV6-1 and J usage is TRBJ1-1; 8 bases are shared with TRBD1. V was pared by 7 bases and J by 1 base, with 5 bases of the junction left unmatched. The CDR3 runs 14 residues. CDR1 is MNHNS and CDR2 is SASEGT in the germline V gene. The CDR3 nucleotides read TGTGCCAGCAAGGACAGGGAGGCGAACACTGAAGCTTTCTTT. Protein product: CASKDREANTEAFF.

This clonotype showed up just once. The gene calls are TRBV29-1 and TRBJ1-4; the D gene is possibly TRBD1 (5 bases). This CDR3 region has 13 residues. CDR1 is SQVTM, CDR2 ANQGSEA, per germline. The ends were cut back, 7 bases at V and 11 bases at J, with 20 bases in the middle. CDR3 DNA sequence: TGCAGCGGCAAGTCGTGGGGAGGGGAGAAACTGTTTTTT. This sequence encodes CSGKSWGGEKLFF.

The CDR3 loop is CAWSFSAPHEQYF. The CDR3 bases are TGTGCCTGGAGTTTCTCAGCCCCTCACGAGCAGTACTTC. The chain combines TRBV30 with TRBJ2-7; no clear D gene. From germline, CDR1 is GTSNPN and CDR2 SVGIG (reference sequence). Trimming removed 2 bases from V and 5 bases from J, with 13 bases in between. The CDR3 spans 13 residues.

This clonotype was found a few times. The J gene is TRBJ2-7, the V gene TRBV28; D gene unclear. The CDR3 runs to 13 residues. Germline V gene data show CDR1 as MDHEN and CDR2 as SYDVKM. Trimming took off 3 bases at V and 2 bases at J, with 8 bases between the two ends. The CDR3 here is CASSFPPTYEQYF. The CDR3, as DNA: TGTGCCAGCAGTTTCCCCCCCACCTACGAGCAGTACTTC. The whole variable domain, remainder taken from reference TRBV28 and TRBJ2-7, is DVKVTQSSRYLVKRTGEKVFLECVQDMDHENMFWYRQDPGLGLRLIYFSYDVKMKEKGDIPEGYSVSREKKERFSLILESASTNQTSMYLCASSFPPTYEQYFGPGTRLTVT.

The rearrangement joins TRBV24-1 to TRBJ2-5; the match to TRBD1 covers 8 bases. The junction had 7 bases not matched to a gene; V was cut back by 3 bases and J by 11 bases. CDR3 length: 13 residues. Germline CDR1 is KGHDR and CDR2 is SFDVKD. The CDR3 spells CATSDDRGNEQYF. The CDR3 coding sequence is TGTGCCACCAGTGATGACAGGGGCAATGAGCAGTACTTC.

As concerns this clonotype: This may be a read error, as it is one base from a much larger clone. This rearrangement joins TRBV2 to TRBJ2-7; TRBD1 aligns across 7 bases. The V gene's germline CDR1 is SNHLY and CDR2 FYNNEI. The CDR3 extends over 12 amino acids. The CDR3 region has the DNA TGTGCCAATGGACAGGTCGCCTACGAGCGGTACTTC. This gives the protein CANGQVAYERYF.

CDR3 sequence reads: CASRPGLAGGYNEQFF. DNA for the CDR3: TGTGCCAGCAGACCGGGACTAGCGGGAGGATACAATGAGCAGTTCTTC. The V and J genes are TRBV12-3 or TRBV12-4 and TRBJ2-1; 15 bases map to TRBD2. V was clipped by 6 bases and J by 4 bases; unmatched bases: 4. This CDR3 region has 16 residues.

This clonotype has at least ten counts. The chain links TRBV29-1 to TRBJ2-3; TRBD2 matches 11 bases. CDR1 is SQVTM, CDR2 ANQGSEA, per germline. The CDR3 has 15 amino acids. The CDR3 here is CTVRLAGTRTDTQYF. The CDR3, as DNA: TGCACCGTACGACTAGCGGGAACACGCACAGATACGCAGTATTTT.

This clonotype turned up a few times. This chain links TRBV7-9 with TRBJ2-1; 7 bases line up with TRBD2. The J segment lost 4 bases and the V segment lost 4 bases, leaving 7 bases of the junction unmatched. In germline, CDR1 is SEHNR, CDR2 FQNEAQ (reference sequence). This CDR3 region has 15 residues. The CDR3 sequence is CASSSYQRGYNEQFF. CDR3 coding DNA: TGTGCCAGCAGCTCCTACCAGCGGGGATACAATGAGCAGTTCTTC.

This chain uses TRBV10-3 with TRBJ2-1; 14 bases fit TRBD2. Gene TRBJ2-7 matches the end of the DNA better, so the J call may be wrong. Germline CDR1 reads ENHRY; CDR2 reads SYGVKD. This CDR3 comprises 18 residues. CDR3 sequence: CAIKETSGRAPSYNEQYF. CDR3 DNA: TGTGCCATCAAGGAGACTAGCGGGAGGGCCCCCTCCTACAATGAGCAGTACTTC.

The chain has TRBV7-9 and TRBJ2-3, with 14 nucleotides matching TRBD2. The germline gives CDR1 SEHNR, CDR2 FQNEAQ (reference sequence). This CDR3 region has 19 residues. V trimming: 5 bases; J trimming: 3 bases; junction bases outside the gene matches: 13. CDR3 sequence (DNA): TGTGCCAGCAGCAGTTCCGGGACTAGCGGGAGTGGTCAAACAGATACGCAGTATTTT. Protein: CASSSSGTSGSGQTDTQYF.

The V gene is TRBV28, the J gene TRBJ2-7; D may be TRBD1 (6 bases). The CDR3 sequence is 13 residues long. Germline-derived CDR1 and CDR2 are MDHEN and SYDVKM. V was cut by 11 bases and J by 1 base, with 15 bases left in between. As DNA, the CDR3 is TGTGCCCGCAAGCAGGGGTCATCCTACGAGCAGTACTTC. Its translation: CARKQGSSYEQYF.

CDR3 sequence (DNA): TGCAGTGTCCCCGGAGGGACAGGTGGTGCTGGGCGACCCTACGAGCAGTACTTC. Amino acids: CSVPGGTGGAGRPYEQYF. The rearrangement links TRBV20-1 to TRBJ2-7; 8 bases line up with TRBD1. The J segment lost 2 bases and the V segment lost 7 bases, leaving 22 bases of the junction unmatched. The CDR3 consists of 18 residues. Per germline, CDR1 DFQATT and CDR2 SNEGSKA (reference sequence).

The gene calls are TRBV4-1 and TRBJ2-4; D is uncertain. The CDR3 is 18 residues long. The V gene's germline CDR1 is MGHRA and CDR2 YSYEKL. The ends were cut back, 1 base at V and 0 bases at J, with 16 bases in the middle. The CDR3 sequence: CASSQGAGRVQAKNIQYF. The CDR3 region has the DNA TGCGCCAGCAGCCAAGGGGCCGGTAGAGTCCAAGCCAAAAACATTCAGTACTTC.

The rearrangement joins TRBV6-2 or TRBV6-3 to TRBJ2-1; 10 nucleotides match TRBD2. This CDR3 has 13 residues. Germline trimming cut 10 bases from V and 7 bases from J; bases unmatched to any gene: 7. CDR1 is MNHEY and CDR2 is SVGEGT in the germline V gene. CDR3 loop: CATRTSGQNEQFF. DNA for the CDR3: TGTGCCACCAGGACTAGCGGCCAAAATGAGCAGTTCTTC.

In the case of this clonotype: This may stem from a read error, because a much larger clone lies one nucleotide away. V is TRBV28 and J is TRBJ2-6; the D call may be TRBD1 or TRBD2 (5 bases each). This CDR3 region has 15 residues. Germline V lookup: CDR1 MDHEN, CDR2 SYDVKM. The CDR3 here is CASSRDHLWADVLTF. CDR3 DNA sequence: TGTGCCAGCAGTCGGGACCATCTCTGGGCCGACGTCCTGACTTTC.

This clonotype appeared a few times. The chain is built from TRBV27 and TRBJ1-5; D is perhaps TRBD1 (5 bases). Per the germline V gene, CDR1 is MNHEY and CDR2 is SMNVEV (reference sequence). CDR3 size: 15 residues. Trimming took off 4 bases at V and 1 base at J, with 11 bases between the two ends. For the CDR3, the DNA is TGTGCCAGCAGTTCCGAGGGGATCAGCAATCAGCCCCAGCATTTT. Translation: CASSSEGISNQPQHF.

The J gene is TRBJ2-2, the V gene TRBV29-1; no firm D call. Germline CDR1 SQVTM, CDR2 ANQGSEA. V gave up 5 bases and J gave up 0 bases, with 10 bases separating them. The CDR3 has 14 amino acids. CDR3 amino acids: CSVPTAANTGELFF. DNA of the CDR3: TGCAGCGTTCCGACTGCCGCGAACACCGGGGAGCTGTTTTTT.

This clonotype was detected only a few times. The V call is TRBV20-1, the J call TRBJ2-3; TRBD1 matches 11 bases. The CDR3 extends over 15 amino acids. CDR1 and CDR2 (germline): DFQATT, SNEGSKA (reference sequence). V lost 3 bases to trimming and J lost 5 bases; unmatched junction nucleotides: 7. The CDR3, as DNA: TGCAGTGCTAGGCTGGACAGGGGGCACGAAGATACGCAGTATTTT. Its protein product is CSARLDRGHEDTQYF.

The gene calls are TRBV18 and TRBJ2-5; D gene unclear. V was shortened by 6 bases and J by 0 bases, with 8 bases between the two germline ends. The germline V gene has CDR1 KGHSH and CDR2 LQKENI. CDR3 length equals 13 residues. The CDR3 region is CASSSVHQETQYF. Written as DNA, the CDR3 is TGTGCCAGCTCCTCCGTACACCAAGAGACCCAGTACTTC.

The chain couples TRBV27 to TRBJ2-7; tentatively, D is TRBD1 or TRBD2 (6 bases each). The germline CDR1 and CDR2 sequences are MNHEY and SMNVEV (reference sequence). The CDR3 contains 15 residues. V was trimmed by 4 bases and J by 5 bases, leaving 18 bases between them. This chain's CDR3 is CASSSPRGRGDEQYF. CDR3 bases: TGTGCCAGCAGTTCCCCCCGGGGGCGAGGAGACGAGCAGTACTTC.

V gene TRBV11-2 combines with J gene TRBJ1-2, with TRBD1 identical over 8 bases. This CDR3 has 19 residues. V lost 4 bases, J lost 0 bases, and 16 bases stayed unmatched. Germline CDR1 and CDR2: SGHAT and FQNNGV. The CDR3 region is CASSSPGRGMTGANYGYTF. Written as DNA, the CDR3 is TGTGCCAGCAGCTCCCCGGGGAGGGGAATGACAGGGGCTAACTATGGCTACACCTTC.